These T cell receptor beta chains were read from a single sample in a study of cytomegalovirus exposure and HLA in healthy donors. Sequencing used immunoSEQ multiplex PCR; TCRdb keeps in-frame clones, though not all of them. This table holds about 130,000 clones, roughly 70% found once. The sample taken for sequencing was PBMCs. Every receptor here comes from a man in his forties in good health and CMV-seropositive. The CDR3 runs from the conserved cysteine through the conserved F or W. A D gene is named only where the DNA matches it firmly. A row's size may be missing; if present it is once, few, many or a size class.

clone size | J gene | V gene | D gene | CDR3 DNA | CDR3 protein
- | TRBJ1-1 | TRBV5-6 | TRBD1 | TGTGCCAGCAGTCACATGACAGGGCGGGCGTTGAACACTGAAGCTTTCTTT | CASSHMTGRALNTEAFF
- | TRBJ2-3 | TRBV5-4 | TRBD2 | TGTGCCAGCAGCTTGGCCGGGCGGGGGGGGGATACGCAGTATTTT | CASSLAGRGGDTQYF
- | TRBJ1-6 | TRBV27 | TRBD1 | TGTGCCAGCAGTGGGGGACAGAGCTCCTATAATTCACCCCTCCACTTT | CASSGGQSSYNSPLHF
- | TRBJ1-2 | TRBV6-5 | - | TGTGCCAGCAGGGAAGGGACAATTCCACGTGGCTACACCTTC | CASREGTIPRGYTF
- | TRBJ1-1 | TRBV5-6 | TRBD1 | TGTGCCAGCAGCTTGGAGACAGGGAGGTTTGAAGCTTTCTTT | CASSLETGRFEAFF
few | TRBJ1-1 | TRBV5-6 | - | TGTGCCAGCAGCTTAGCGTACACTGAAGCTTTCTTT | CASSLAYTEAFF
once | TRBJ2-1 | TRBV12-5 | TRBD1 | TGTGCTAGTGGTTTTGGACAGGGGAGCAATGAGCAGTTCTTC | CASGFGQGSNEQFF
- | TRBJ1-4 | TRBV18 | - | TGTGCCAGCTCACCACTCCGACAGACAACTAATGAAAAACTGTTTTTT | CASSPLRQTTNEKLFF
- | TRBJ2-5 | TRBV29-1 | TRBD1 | TGCAGCGTTGACCCCTCTCCGGGACAGGGTTGGCAAGAGACCCAGTACTTC | CSVDPSPGQGWQETQYF
- | TRBJ2-2 | TRBV19 | - | TGTGCCAGTAGTATAGTGAGATGGGGGGCCGGGGAGCTGTTTTTT | CASSIVRWGAGELFF
once | TRBJ1-6 | TRBV5-4 | - | TGTGCCAGCAGCTTGGAGGGGGTCTTAATTTCACCCCTCCACTTT | CASSLEGVLISPLHF
- | TRBJ1-1 | TRBV19 | TRBD1 | TGTGCCAGTACGGGACAGACGAACACTGAAGCTTTCTTT | CASTGQTNTEAFF
- | TRBJ2-5 | TRBV6-5 | TRBD1 | TGTGCCAGCAGCTACTCGCCGACAGGGGGAGGAGAGACCCAGTACTTC | CASSYSPTGGGETQYF
- | TRBJ2-2 | TRBV13 | - | TGTGCCAGCAGCTTAGGCTCCGGGGAGCTGTTTTTT | CASSLGSGELFF
- | TRBJ2-5 | TRBV11-3 | TRBD1 | TGTGCCAGCAGCTTGACAGGGTCTAGTGAGACCCAGTACTTC | CASSLTGSSETQYF
- | TRBJ2-5 | TRBV9 | TRBD2 | TGTGCCAGCAGCGCCTACGAGGGACTAGCAGATCAAGAGACCCAGTACTTC | CASSAYEGLADQETQYF
- | TRBJ2-3 | TRBV5-1 | TRBD2 | TGCGCCAGCAGCAACCAAGCGGGGGCGCAATATACGCAGTATTTT | CASSNQAGAQYTQYF
- | TRBJ1-6 | TRBV4-1 | TRBD1 | TGCGCCAGCAGCCAGACAGGGGCCTCGGAGAATTCACCCCTCCACTTT | CASSQTGASENSPLHF
- | TRBJ2-3 | TRBV6-5 | TRBD2 | TGTGCCAGCAGAGAAGCGGGGGGTAGGGATACGCAGTATTTT | CASREAGGRDTQYF
- | TRBJ1-5 | TRBV6-6 | TRBD1 | TGTGCCAGCAGTTACGCCCAGGGGGAACAGCCCCAGCATTTT | CASSYAQGEQPQHF
- | TRBJ2-6 | TRBV19 | - | TGTGCCAGTAGTATTAGGGGGAATTTAGCCAACGTCCTGACTTTC | CASSIRGNLANVLTF
- | TRBJ2-2 | TRBV28 | - | TGTGCCAGCAGTTTACGGCAGGCTAACACCGGGGAGCTGTTTTTT | CASSLRQANTGELFF
- | TRBJ2-2 | TRBV27 | - | TGTGCCAGCACCTGGCAGGGGTCCGGGGAGCTGTTTTTT | CASTWQGSGELFF
- | TRBJ1-2 | TRBV7-9 | - | TGTGCCAGCAGCTTAGAGGGGACGGAGGGAAACTATGGCTACACCTTC | CASSLEGTEGNYGYTF
- | TRBJ1-2 | TRBV10-3 | - | TGTGCCATCAGTGGGGGGGATGGCTACACCTTC | CAISGGDGYTF
few | TRBJ1-2 | TRBV29-1 | - | TGCAGCGTTGTTCTTTCAGGGGAATTAGGCTACACCTTC | CSVVLSGELGYTF
- | TRBJ2-7 | TRBV11-1 | - | TGTGCCAGCAGCCCCGGGAACTTGGACTACGAGCAGTACTTC | CASSPGNLDYEQYF
- | TRBJ1-5 | TRBV28 | - | TGTGCCAGCAGGCGGGGCAGGTTAGAACAGCCCCAGCATTTT | CASRRGRLEQPQHF
- | TRBJ2-1 | TRBV27 | TRBD2 | TGTGCCAGCAGTCGCTCTTGGGATAGCGGGACTTCTAGTGAGCAGTTCTTC | CASSRSWDSGTSSEQFF